This T cell receptor beta chain was recorded in a study of post-analysis software for immune sequencing data. The CDR3 contains 14 residues. The germline gives CDR1 DFQATT, CDR2 SNEGSKA (reference sequence). V was trimmed by 1 base and J by 9 bases, leaving 16 bases between them. Study outcomes and limitations: There was significantly lower normalized Chao1 diversity in multiple sclerosis patients than in controls. Same-batch samples co-clustered strongly by F measure. TRBV segments more frequent in patients than in controls numbered five and included TRBV5-6, TRBV5-1 and TRBV20-1.

This clonotype was counted between two and nine times. Its target is not known. Sequencing libraries made from TCR beta cDNA carried unique molecular identifiers. Via MiXCR, TCRdb re-called the PCR reads, giving one row per CDR3 protein. Of roughly 620,000 distinct CDR3 sequences detected, about 40% appear once; the ten largest clones hold roughly 1.8%. This TCR was recovered from a girl aged 5 to 17 with multiple sclerosis. Sequencing was performed on blood. The chain carries TRBV20-1 and TRBJ2-1, with D perhaps matching TRBD2 (5 bases). The chain's CDR3 is CSARGPLGPGEQFF. In DNA form, the CDR3 reads TGCAGTGCTAGAGGCCCACTAGGTCCCGGTGAGCAGTTCTTC.